This record covers a single T cell receptor (beta chain). The antigen remains undetermined. These data are taken from a study of cytomegalovirus exposure and HLA in healthy donors. About the study: Samples from HLA-typed donors yielded around 85 million unique TCRs in an early data release. For the 300 to 400 genotyped donors, more than 80% fell within the Caucasian-associated ancestry cluster.

The CDR3 extends over 13 amino acids. Germline V gene lookup returns CDR1 KGHSH and CDR2 LQKENI. V lost 5 bases and J lost 7; bases outside the gene matches: 4. In the PCR, 60 Vbeta and 13 Jbeta primers were used. Using immunoSEQ multiplex PCR, the repertoire was profiled, and TCRdb retains in-frame clones only, with some absent. The sample includes some 140,000 clones, about 74% of them seen just once. Study-wide findings and caveats: Analyses of presence and absence presupposed an approximately uniform sequencing depth across donors.

The clonotype originates from a man aged 40-55 years in good health and CMV-seronegative. The chain uses TRBV18 and TRBJ1-2; 10 bases map to TRBD1. The source material was PBMCs. The CDR3 is CASSAGTGAGYTF. As DNA, the CDR3 is TGTGCCAGCTCAGCTGGGACAGGGGCTGGCTACACCTTC.